The next 26 T cell receptor beta chains were all read from a single sample in a study of technical replicates of blood from several donors. Data came from immunoSEQ multiplex PCR; TCRdb stores just in-frame clones and leaves some out. The sample contains 70,000 to 95,000 clones, around 97% of which appear only once. Sequenced material: T cells isolated from PBMCs. The receptors were sampled from a human donor in good health.

CDR3 sequence reads: CASSAPGTSTDTQYF. The DNA for the CDR3 is TGTGCCAGCAGTGCCCCCGGGACTAGCACAGATACGCAGTATTTT. The rearrangement links TRBV28 to TRBJ2-3; weak D call: TRBD2 (6 bases). Germline-derived CDR1 and CDR2 are MDHEN and SYDVKM. This CDR3 has 15 residues. The V end was cut by 5 bases, the J end by 0 bases, with 12 bases between.

The J gene is TRBJ1-4, the V gene TRBV12-5; 7 nucleotides match TRBD1. V trimming: 6 bases; J trimming: 7 bases; junction bases outside the gene matches: 14. The germline CDR1 and CDR2 sequences are LGHNT and FRNRAP. The CDR3 sequence is 16 residues long. CDR3 amino acids: CASGHPQGGAGEKLFF. The CDR3 DNA reads TGTGCTAGTGGCCACCCCCAAGGGGGCGCGGGTGAAAAACTGTTTTTT.

The chain carries TRBV29-1 and TRBJ2-1; 9 bases align to TRBD1. V shed 0 bases, J shed 4 bases, and the junction held 10 bases outside the gene matches. The CDR3 extends over 17 amino acids. Germline V gene lookup returns CDR1 SQVTM and CDR2 ANQGSEA. CDR3 nucleotide sequence: TGCAGCGTTGAAGATCAACAGGGGGCGGCCCGGTACAATGAGCAGTTCTTC. This codes for CSVEDQQGAARYNEQFF.

V gene TRBV7-9 combines with J gene TRBJ2-3; TRBD2 agrees at 8 bases. Germline V gives CDR1 SEHNR, CDR2 FQNEAQ (reference sequence). This CDR3 spans 16 amino acids. J gave up 5 bases and V 2 bases, and 9 bases lay outside the gene matches. The CDR3 DNA sequence: TGTGCCAGCAGCTTATGGGTGACTAGCGCTGGAGATACGCAGTATTTT. It codes for CASSLWVTSAGDTQYF.

This sequence joins TRBV18 and TRBJ2-2; 9 bases align to TRBD1. There are 17 residues in the CDR3. Germline values: CDR1 KGHSH, CDR2 LQKENI. V lost 0 bases, J lost 8 bases, and 10 bases stayed unmatched. Here the CDR3 DNA reads TGTGCCAGCTCACCACCGTATATCGGACAGGGGACGGGGGAGCTGTTTTTT. Translated, it gives CASSPPYIGQGTGELFF.

The genes are TRBV9 and TRBJ2-5, with 13 positions matching TRBD2. V lost 3 bases to trimming and J lost 4 bases; unmatched junction nucleotides: 6. Germline V gene data show CDR1 as SGDLS and CDR2 as YYNGEE. The CDR3 is made up of 16 amino acids. The CDR3 DNA reads as TGTGCCAGCAGCGACGGGGGACTAGCGGGATTAGAGACCCAGTACTTC. Residues: CASSDGGLAGLETQYF.

V gene TRBV6-5 combines with J gene TRBJ1-4, with D possibly being TRBD1 (5 bases). The CDR3 spans 14 residues. Germline CDR1 and CDR2: MNHEY and SVGAGI. The ends were cut back, 6 bases at V and 4 bases at J, with 12 bases in the middle. The CDR3 nucleotides read TGTGCCAGCAGCTTGGGACTTATTAATGAAAAACTGTTTTTT. This sequence encodes CASSLGLINEKLFF.

This clone was counted only a few times. The genes are TRBV10-1 and TRBJ1-1; no definite D call. This CDR3 has 13 amino acids. The ends were cut back, 6 bases at V and 0 bases at J, with 8 bases in the middle. Germline CDR1 is WNHNN and CDR2 is SYGVQD (reference sequence). The CDR3 DNA follows: TGCGCCAGCAGCCAAACAGTGAACACTGAAGCTTTCTTT. This codes for CASSQTVNTEAFF.

The V call is TRBV7-3, the J call TRBJ1-1, with D possibly matching TRBD1 (6 bases). Trimming cost V 5 bases and J 3 bases, with 16 bases left between them. The length of the CDR3 is 15 residues. Per the germline V gene, CDR1 is SGHTA and CDR2 is FQGTGA. CDR3 amino acids: CASSRGTGNYTEAFF. The DNA for the CDR3 is TGTGCCAGCAGCCGGGGAACAGGGAATTACACTGAAGCTTTCTTT.

The rearrangement joins TRBV15 to TRBJ1-1, with D perhaps matching TRBD1 (5 bases). Germline V CDR1 and CDR2: LNHNV, YYDKDF (reference sequence). V gave up 3 bases and J gave up 3 bases, with 14 bases separating them. CDR3 length equals 15 residues. CDR3 loop: CATSSKGQGDTEAFF. CDR3 bases: TGTGCCACCAGCAGCAAGGGGCAGGGCGACACTGAAGCTTTCTTT.

The chain recombines TRBV2 with TRBJ2-2; 8 bases are shared with TRBD1. Germline-derived CDR1 and CDR2 are SNHLY and FYNNEI. This CDR3 is 15 amino acids long. V lost 6 bases to trimming and J lost 3 bases; unmatched junction nucleotides: 6. As DNA, the CDR3 is TGTGCCAGCAGACGACAGGGGTCAGACACCGGGGAGCTGTTTTTT. Translating gives CASRRQGSDTGELFF.

This clone was observed a single time. V gene TRBV2 combines with J gene TRBJ1-2, with D possibly matching TRBD1 (5 bases). Germline V gene sequence: CDR1 SNHLY, CDR2 FYNNEI. The V gene lost 6 bases and the J gene lost 4 bases, with 15 bases spanning the gap. CDR3 length: 14 amino acids. The CDR3 protein is CASSALTGPYGYTF. CDR3 nucleotide sequence: TGTGCCAGCAGCGCCCTTACAGGACCCTATGGCTACACCTTC. The full variable domain, rest sourced from reference TRBV2 and TRBJ1-2, is EPEVTQTPSHQVTQMGQEVILRCVPISNHLYFYWYRQILGQKVEFLVSFYNNEISEKSEIFDDQFSVERPDGSNFTLKIRSTKLEDSAMYFCASSALTGPYGYTFGSGTRLTVV.

This chain connects TRBV6-5 to TRBJ1-2, with a tentative D call TRBD1 (6 bases). Germline V gene lookup returns CDR1 MNHEY and CDR2 SVGAGI. CDR3 length: 15 residues. The V end was cut by 5 bases, the J end by 6 bases, with 19 bases between. CDR3 amino acids: CASSTWGGGGNGYTF. The CDR3 region has the DNA TGTGCCAGCAGTACCTGGGGAGGGGGTGGTAATGGCTACACCTTC.

The chain recombines TRBV7-8 with TRBJ2-5; TRBD2 aligns across 8 bases. V was clipped by 7 bases and J by 5 bases; unmatched bases: 9. The CDR3 extends over 14 amino acids. Germline V lookup: CDR1 SGHVS, CDR2 FQNEAQ. This CDR3 reads CASTRGGAEETQYF. CDR3 sequence (DNA): TGTGCCAGCACCCGGGGGGGGGCGGAGGAGACCCAGTACTTC.

Here the CDR3 reads CASSSDRGRDTIYF. The CDR3 nucleotides are TGCGCCAGCAGCTCGGACAGGGGGCGAGACACCATATATTTT. The chain carries TRBV5-1 and TRBJ1-3; 11 bases are a match to TRBD1. Germline V gene sequence: CDR1 SGHRS, CDR2 YFSETQ. This CDR3 has 14 amino acids. V lost 3 bases to trimming and J lost 8 bases; unmatched junction nucleotides: 4.

J is TRBJ2-7 and V is TRBV28; 7 positions match TRBD1. The CDR3 consists of 14 residues. The germline V gene encodes CDR1 MDHEN and CDR2 SYDVKM. Trimming cost V 4 bases and J 6 bases; bases outside gene matches: 9. CDR3 sequence reads: CASSSRTGHSEQYF. Here the CDR3 DNA reads TGTGCCAGCAGTTCTCGGACAGGACACAGCGAGCAGTACTTC.

V is TRBV27 and J is TRBJ2-1; tentatively, D is TRBD2 (6 bases). CDR3 length: 15 residues. Trimming took off 2 bases at V and 7 bases at J, with 15 bases between the two ends. Germline V CDR1 and CDR2: MNHEY, SMNVEV (reference sequence). CDR3 residues: CASSLGLNRGNEQFF. In nucleotides, the CDR3 is TGTGCCAGCAGTTTAGGTCTAAACCGGGGGAATGAGCAGTTCTTC.

This clone was picked up one time. The chain couples TRBV11-1 to TRBJ2-6, with 7 positions matching TRBD1. V shed 6 bases, J shed 4 bases, and the junction held 6 bases outside the gene matches. The CDR3 has 15 amino acids. Germline CDR1 reads SGHAT; CDR2 reads FQDESV (reference sequence). The CDR3 is CASRTTGMGANVLTF. Written as DNA, the CDR3 is TGTGCCAGCAGGACGACAGGGATGGGGGCCAACGTCCTGACTTTC.

J is TRBJ1-1 and V is TRBV27, with TRBD1 matching 9 bases. There are 17 residues in the CDR3. The ends lost 4 bases at V and 3 bases at J; junction bases unmatched: 12. Germline values: CDR1 MNHEY, CDR2 SMNVEV (reference sequence). In nucleotides, the CDR3 is TGTGCCAGCAGTTCCTATCTCCGGACAGGGGCCGACACTGAAGCTTTCTTT. It encodes CASSSYLRTGADTEAFF.

The chain uses TRBV5-1 and TRBJ2-1, with 10 bases lining up with TRBD2. The CDR3 runs 17 residues. Germline-derived CDR1 and CDR2 are SGHRS and YFSETQ. Trimming cost V 1 base and J 6 bases; bases outside gene matches: 10. This CDR3 is CASSLILAGEAVNEQFF. The DNA of the CDR3 is TGCGCCAGCAGCTTGATCCTAGCGGGAGAGGCGGTCAATGAGCAGTTCTTC.

The chain uses TRBV11-2 and TRBJ1-1; TRBD1 is a possible D gene (5 bases). The germline V gene has CDR1 SGHAT and CDR2 FQNNGV. The CDR3 has 11 residues. V dropped 5 bases and J dropped 12 bases, with 13 bases sitting between them. The CDR3 DNA reads as TGTGCCAGCAGCGCCCCAGGGTGGCCTTTCTTT. It is translated as CASSAPGWPFF.

The chain carries TRBV7-9 and TRBJ2-3; maybe TRBD2 (5 bases). The CDR3 totals 15 residues. Germline V gene data show CDR1 as SEHNR and CDR2 as FQNEAQ (reference sequence). V lost 0 bases, J lost 4 bases, and 11 bases lay in between. Here the CDR3 reads CASSLAGSEADTQYF. CDR3 in DNA: TGTGCCAGCAGCTTAGCTGGGAGTGAGGCAGATACGCAGTATTTT.

The chain has TRBV29-1 and TRBJ1-1; 7 bases map to TRBD1. This CDR3 region has 13 residues. J lost 6 bases, V lost 3 bases, and 7 bases had no gene match. Germline V gene data show CDR1 as SQVTM and CDR2 as ANQGSEA. The CDR3 DNA reads as TGCAGCGTTGAGGTCCAGGGGGGAGCTGAAGCTTTCTTT. Translation gives CSVEVQGGAEAFF.

The chain carries TRBV6-5 and TRBJ2-1; D unclear. Trimming left V 5 bases short and J 9 bases short, with 11 bases between. From germline, CDR1 is MNHEY and CDR2 SVGAGI. This CDR3 is built from 12 residues. CDR3 DNA sequence: TGTGCCAGCAGTCACCCGCGGCTTGAGCAGTTCTTC. Protein sequence: CASSHPRLEQFF.

This clone was picked up one time. V gene TRBV4-1 combines with J gene TRBJ1-6; 11 bases fit TRBD1. Germline V gene sequence: CDR1 MGHRA, CDR2 YSYEKL. The CDR3 runs to 17 residues. V gave up 2 bases and J gave up 11 bases; unmatched junction bases: 11. CDR3 sequence reads: CASSQPGQGAARAPLHF. DNA of the CDR3: TGCGCCAGCAGCCAACCAGGACAGGGGGCGGCTCGGGCACCCCTCCACTTT.

The DNA of the CDR3 is TGTGCCAGCAGTGGGAGGGACATTTACAATGAGCAGTTCTTC. Translating gives CASSGRDIYNEQFF. The rearrangement joins TRBV6-5 to TRBJ2-1; D may be TRBD2 (7 bases). Germline CDR1 is MNHEY and CDR2 is SVGAGI. V was pared by 5 bases and J by 4 bases, with 12 bases between. This CDR3 has 14 residues.